This T cell receptor beta chain was found in a study of cytomegalovirus exposure and HLA in healthy donors. Study details: Earlier, 150 million to 200 million T cells were analyzed, and 117 million unique TCR beta sequences were found among them.

General study points: Looking again later, the authors saw that most CMV-associated TCR beta chains seemed HLA-restricted.

This CDR3 contains 14 residues. Germline values: CDR1 MNHEY, CDR2 SVGAGI. Trimming cost V 6 bases and J 3 bases, with 11 bases left between them. On this clone: Its cognate antigen is unknown.

Researchers ran the PCR with 60 Vbeta and 13 Jbeta primers. The protocol was immunoSEQ multiplex PCR, while the TCRdb copy is restricted to in-frame clones and leaves out a portion. The sample holds about 110,000 clones, just over 75% seen once. The source is a man younger than 40 in good health and CMV-seropositive. The sequencing input was PBMCs. V and J are TRBV6-5 and TRBJ2-2; perhaps TRBD1 as D (6 bases). CDR3 sequence: CASRPWTDTGELFF. CDR3 bases: TGTGCCAGCAGACCCTGGACAGACACCGGGGAGCTGTTTTTT.